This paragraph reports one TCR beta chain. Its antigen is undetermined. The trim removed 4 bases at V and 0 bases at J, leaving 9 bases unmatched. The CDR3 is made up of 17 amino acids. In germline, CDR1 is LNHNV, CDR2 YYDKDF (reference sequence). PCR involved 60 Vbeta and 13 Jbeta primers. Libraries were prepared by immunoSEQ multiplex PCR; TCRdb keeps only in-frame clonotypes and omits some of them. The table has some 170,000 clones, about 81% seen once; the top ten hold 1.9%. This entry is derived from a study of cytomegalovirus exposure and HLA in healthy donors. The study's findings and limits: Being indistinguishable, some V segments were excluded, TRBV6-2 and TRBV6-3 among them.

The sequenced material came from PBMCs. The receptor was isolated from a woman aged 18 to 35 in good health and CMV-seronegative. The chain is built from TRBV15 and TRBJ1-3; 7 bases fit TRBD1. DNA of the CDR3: TGTGCCACCAGCACAGAAGGAAGACAGGGCTCTGGAAACACCATATATTTT. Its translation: CATSTEGRQGSGNTIYF.